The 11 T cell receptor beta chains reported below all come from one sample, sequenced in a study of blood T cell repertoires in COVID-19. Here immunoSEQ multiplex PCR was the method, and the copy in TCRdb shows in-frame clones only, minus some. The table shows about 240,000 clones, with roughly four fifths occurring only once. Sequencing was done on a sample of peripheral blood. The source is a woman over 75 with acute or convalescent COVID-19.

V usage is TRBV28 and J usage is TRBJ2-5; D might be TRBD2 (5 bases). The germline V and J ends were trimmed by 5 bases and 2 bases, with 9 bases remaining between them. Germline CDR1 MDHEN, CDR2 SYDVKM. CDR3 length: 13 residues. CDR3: CASSRTRQETQYF. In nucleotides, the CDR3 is TGTGCCAGCAGTCGGACTCGTCAAGAGACCCAGTACTTC.

The CDR3 here is CASSSGPVNYGYTF. DNA for the CDR3: TGTGCCAGCAGTTCAGGGCCGGTTAACTATGGCTACACCTTC. The chain couples TRBV28 to TRBJ1-2, with D possibly being TRBD1 (5 bases). Germline loops: CDR1 MDHEN, CDR2 SYDVKM. This CDR3 spans 14 amino acids. With 4 bases removed from V and 1 base from J, the gap between germline ends came to 10 bases.

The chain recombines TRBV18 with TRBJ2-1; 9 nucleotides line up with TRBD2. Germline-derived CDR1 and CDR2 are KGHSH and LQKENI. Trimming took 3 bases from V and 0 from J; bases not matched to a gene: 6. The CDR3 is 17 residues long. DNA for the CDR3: TGTGCCAGCTCACCGGAGGGACTAGCAGTCTCCTACAATGAGCAGTTCTTC. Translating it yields CASSPEGLAVSYNEQFF.

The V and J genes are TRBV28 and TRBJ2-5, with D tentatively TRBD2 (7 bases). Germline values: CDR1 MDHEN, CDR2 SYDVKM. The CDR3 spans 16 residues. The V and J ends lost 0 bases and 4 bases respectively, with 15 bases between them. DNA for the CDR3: TGTGCCAGCAGTTTATGGGGGGGGCGAGGAAGAGAGACCCAGTACTTC. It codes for CASSLWGGRGRETQYF. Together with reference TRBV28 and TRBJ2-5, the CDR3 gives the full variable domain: DVKVTQSSRYLVKRTGEKVFLECVQDMDHENMFWYRQDPGLGLRLIYFSYDVKMKEKGDIPEGYSVSREKKERFSLILESASTNQTSMYLCASSLWGGRGRETQYFGPGTRLLVL.

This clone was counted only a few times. The CDR3 DNA reads as TGTGCCAGCTCACCATCAGCAGGGAACACTGAAGCTTTCTTT. This encodes CASSPSAGNTEAFF. This chain uses TRBV18 with TRBJ1-1; no clear D. The germline gives CDR1 KGHSH, CDR2 LQKENI. This CDR3 comprises 14 residues. V was trimmed by 2 bases and J by 1 base, leaving 8 bases between them.

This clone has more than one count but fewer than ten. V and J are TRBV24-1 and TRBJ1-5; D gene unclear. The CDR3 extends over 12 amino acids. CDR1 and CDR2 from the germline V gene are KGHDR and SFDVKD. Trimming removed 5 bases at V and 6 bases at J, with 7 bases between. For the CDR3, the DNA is TGTGCCACCAGTGTGGGAGGTCAGCCCCAGCATTTT. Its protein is CATSVGGQPQHF.

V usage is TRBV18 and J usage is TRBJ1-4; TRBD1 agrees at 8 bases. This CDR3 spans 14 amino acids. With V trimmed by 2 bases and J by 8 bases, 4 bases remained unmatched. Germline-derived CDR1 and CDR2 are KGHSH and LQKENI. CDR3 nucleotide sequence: TGTGCCAGCTCACCAAGGACAGGGAACGAAAAACTGTTTTTT. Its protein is CASSPRTGNEKLFF.

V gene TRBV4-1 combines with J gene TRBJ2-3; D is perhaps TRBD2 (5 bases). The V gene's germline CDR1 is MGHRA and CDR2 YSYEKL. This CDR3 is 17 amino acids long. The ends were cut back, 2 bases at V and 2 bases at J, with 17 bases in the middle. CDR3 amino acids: CASSQPPGLALTDTQYF. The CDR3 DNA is TGCGCCAGCAGCCAACCGCCTGGGCTAGCCCTCACAGATACGCAGTATTTT.

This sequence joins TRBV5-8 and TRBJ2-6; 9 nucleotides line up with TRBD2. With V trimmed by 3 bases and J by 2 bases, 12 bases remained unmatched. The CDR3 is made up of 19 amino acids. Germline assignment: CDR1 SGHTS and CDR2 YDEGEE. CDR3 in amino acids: CASSSRGGGATTGANVLTF. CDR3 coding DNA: TGTGCCAGCAGCTCCCGGGGCGGGGGGGCGACTACTGGGGCCAACGTCCTGACTTTC. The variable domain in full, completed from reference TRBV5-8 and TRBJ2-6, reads EAGVTQSPTHLIKTRGQQATLRCSPISGHTSVYWYQQALGLGLQFLLWYDEGEERNRGNFPPRFSGRQFPNYSSELNVNALELEDSALYLCASSSRGGGATTGANVLTFGAGSRLTVL.

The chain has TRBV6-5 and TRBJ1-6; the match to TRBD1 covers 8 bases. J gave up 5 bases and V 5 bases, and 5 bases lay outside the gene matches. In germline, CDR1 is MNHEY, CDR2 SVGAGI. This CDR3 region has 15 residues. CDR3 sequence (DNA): TGTGCCAGCAGTCCCCTGACAGGGGATAATTCACCCCTCCACTTT. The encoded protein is CASSPLTGDNSPLHF.

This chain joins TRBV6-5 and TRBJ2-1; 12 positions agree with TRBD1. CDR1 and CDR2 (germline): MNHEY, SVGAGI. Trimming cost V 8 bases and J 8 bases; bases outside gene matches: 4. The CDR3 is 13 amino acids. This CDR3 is CASGDRGRDEQFF. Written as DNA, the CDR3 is TGTGCCAGCGGGGACAGGGGGCGCGATGAGCAGTTCTTC.